This T cell receptor (beta chain) was captured in a study of coeliac disease. Worth noting for this clone: Its specificity is unknown.

This CDR3 comprises 13 residues. Germline assignment: CDR1 SGDLS and CDR2 YYNGEE. V lost 4 bases, J lost 2 bases, and 7 bases lay in between. Findings and caveats of the study: Control samples showed higher TRB and TRG clonality than intraepithelial and lamina propria samples in active celiac disease.

The method was immunoSEQ multiplex PCR; TCRdb's version includes in-frame clones alone and lacks a portion of them. The sample yields over 800 clones, 50% to 60% seen once. The genes are TRBV9 and TRBJ2-1, with TRBD2 as a possible D gene (5 bases). What was sequenced was lamina propria lymphocytes from the gut. The source of this sequence is a woman between 50 and 59 years old with celiac disease on a gluten-free diet. The CDR3 loop is CASSPTTYNEQFF. The DNA of the CDR3 is TGTGCCAGCAGCCCGACTACCTACAATGAGCAGTTCTTC.